This section outlines one TCR beta chain sequence together with its context. Antigen unknown. Mouse germline and gene names are used. The CDR3 end falls 1 residue outside the read, so it is completed with the germline J gene. This sample stems from a study of tissue T cells after allogeneic stem cell transplantation. Time point in this sample: mouse harvest day 7 after allogeneic transplant. Tail vein injection delivered 10^7 T-cell-depleted bone marrow cells and 10^6 splenic CD5+ T cells. The germline CDR1 and CDR2 sequences are NSQYPW and LRSPGD (reference sequence). This CDR3 has 14 residues. J was trimmed by 3 bases and V by 5 bases; bases with no gene match: 3. Sequencing of TCRbeta CDR3 at survey depth gave sequences and template counts. Sequenced by immunoSEQ multiplex PCR; TCRdb stores in-frame clones only, minus some. The sample lists approximately 2,100 clones; approximately 50% were seen once.

General study results and limits: Anatomically similar tissues had similar TCR repertoires within each patient. Tissue-detected TCR repertoire was only partly captured by blood and spleen T cells.

This rearrangement joins TRBV1 to TRBJ2-7; 11 bases fit TRBD2. The sequence was collected from a female BALB/c mouse given C57BL/6 T cells with graft-versus-host disease after an allogeneic hematopoietic cell transplant. The sequenced sample consisted of spleen. The sequenced part of the CDR3 DNA is TGCACCTGCAGTCCCGGGACTGGGGGCTATGAACAGTAC. Its protein is CTCSPGTGGYEQY. The full CDR3 protein is CTCSPGTGGYEQYF.